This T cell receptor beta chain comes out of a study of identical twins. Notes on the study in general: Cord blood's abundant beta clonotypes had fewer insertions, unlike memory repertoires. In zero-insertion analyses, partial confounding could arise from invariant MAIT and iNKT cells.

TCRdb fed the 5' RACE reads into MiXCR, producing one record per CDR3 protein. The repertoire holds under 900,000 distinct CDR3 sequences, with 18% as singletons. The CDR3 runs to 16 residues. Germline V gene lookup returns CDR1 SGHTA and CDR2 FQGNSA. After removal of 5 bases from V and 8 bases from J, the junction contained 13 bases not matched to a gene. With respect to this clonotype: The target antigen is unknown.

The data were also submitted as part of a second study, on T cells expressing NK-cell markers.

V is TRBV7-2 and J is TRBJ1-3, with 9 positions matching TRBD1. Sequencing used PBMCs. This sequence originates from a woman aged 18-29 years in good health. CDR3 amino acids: CASSRPRTGDRYTIYF. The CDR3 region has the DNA TGTGCCAGCAGCCGCCCCCGGACAGGGGATAGGTACACCATATATTTT.